This T cell receptor (beta chain) comes out of a study of post-analysis software for immune sequencing data. The TCR beta cDNA libraries contained unique molecular identifiers. TCRdb itself ran the PCR reads through MiXCR, one entry per CDR3 protein. The sample has hundreds of thousands of distinct CDR3 sequences, roughly 47% seen once. This clonotype was detected a few times. The TCR sequence derives from a girl between 10 and 17 years old with multiple sclerosis. The specimen was blood.

The CDR3 here is CASSEGKGAKDYEQYF. Written as DNA, the CDR3 is TGCGCCAGCAGTGAGGGAAAGGGGGCCAAAGACTACGAGCAGTACTTC. The chain couples TRBV10-2 to TRBJ2-7, with 7 bases identical to TRBD1. J was trimmed by 3 bases and V by 2 bases; bases with no gene match: 10. Germline values: CDR1 WSHSY, CDR2 SAAADI. CDR3 length equals 16 residues.